These T cell receptor beta chains were read from a single sample in a study of cytomegalovirus exposure and HLA in healthy donors. Using immunoSEQ multiplex PCR, the repertoire was profiled, and TCRdb retains in-frame clones only, with some absent. The data show roughly 130,000 clones, 85% to 90% seen once. The specimen was PBMCs. Source of these receptors: a man aged 25-45 years in good health and CMV-seronegative. Each CDR3 is given with its conserved first and last residue. D genes are given only for firm matches. The size of a clone is reported for some rows only, either as once, few or many, or as a class for expanded clones.

size	V	D	J	DNA	CDR3
-	TRBV18	TRBD1	TRBJ1-5	TGTGCCAGCTCACCGCAGGGGGCGGATCAGCCCCAGCATTTT	CASSPQGADQPQHF
-	TRBV7-9	-	TRBJ2-7	TGTGCCAGCAGCCTCCAGGGCGGCTACGAGCAGTACTTC	CASSLQGGYEQYF
few	TRBV19	TRBD1	TRBJ2-7	TGTGCCAGTAGTATAACAGGGGGATCCTACGAGCAGTACTTC	CASSITGGSYEQYF
-	TRBV27	TRBD2	TRBJ2-7	TGTGCCAGCAACCTTAGCGGGAGCCGCAGCGAGCAGTACTTC	CASNLSGSRSEQYF
-	TRBV5-4	TRBD2	TRBJ2-1	TGTGCCAGCAGCCCTGTCCTAGCGGGTGGGGGATATGAGCAGTTCTTC	CASSPVLAGGGYEQFF
-	TRBV5-4	-	TRBJ2-1	TGTGCCAGCAGCGCAGGGTTCTATGAGCAGTTCTTC	CASSAGFYEQFF
few	TRBV4-2	-	TRBJ1-2	TGTGCCAGCAGCCAAGAGGGGGGGCAGGGGTGGAATGGCTACACCTTC	CASSQEGGQGWNGYTF
once	TRBV30	-	TRBJ1-5	TGTGCCTGGAGGGACAGTTATAGCAATCAGCCCCAGCATTTT	CAWRDSYSNQPQHF
-	TRBV5-6	TRBD2	TRBJ2-1	TGTGCCAGCAGCTACGGGACTAGCGGGAGTAGTGGTGAGCAGTTCTTC	CASSYGTSGSSGEQFF
-	TRBV7-9	-	TRBJ2-3	TGTGCCAGCAGCCACACTAGATCCGGCACAGATACGCAGTATTTT	CASSHTRSGTDTQYF
-	TRBV7-9	-	TRBJ1-6	TGTGCCAGCAGCTTTTGGAGGGAAGATTCACCCCTCCACTTT	CASSFWREDSPLHF